This TCR beta chain stems from a study of identical twins. Study findings and constraints: Twins' excess sharing was less marked for out-of-frame beta sequences.

A note on this clonotype: The antigen is not known. The junction does not match germline at one end; this may be a read error.

CDR3 length equals 12 residues. TCRdb reprocessed the 5' RACE reads with MiXCR, giving one entry per CDR3 protein. The profile shows about 190,000 distinct CDR3 sequences, around a sixth of them singletons. These data were also filed under a second study, of T cells expressing NK-cell markers. That paper states: For a handful of donors, the dominant NKG2C+ clonotypes made up about 1.0-7.5% of their CD8+ T cells. HCMV specificity of the expanded NKG2C+ T cell clones stayed unclear.

The sequence came from a woman under 30 in good health. Sequenced input: CD8+ T cells sorted from blood. The V gene is TRBV12-3 or TRBV12-4, the J gene TRBJ2-5, with D perhaps TRBD2 (5 bases). CDR3: CACSSPTSGEYF. The CDR3 DNA is TGTGCCTGCAGTTCCCCTACGTCCGGGGAGTACTTC.